This T cell receptor (beta chain) was retrieved from a study of cytomegalovirus exposure and HLA in healthy donors. CDR3 length: 15 residues. From germline, CDR1 is SGHVS and CDR2 FQNEAQ. V lost 5 bases and J lost 8, with 21 bases in between. PCR employed 60 Vbeta and 13 Jbeta primers. The method was immunoSEQ multiplex PCR; TCRdb's version includes in-frame clones alone and lacks a portion of them. This table holds some 160,000 clones, about 78% found once. This clone was seen once. This chain joins TRBV7-8 and TRBJ1-2; the D gene is possibly TRBD1 (6 bases). Sequencing input: PBMCs. The clonotype comes from a man in his forties or fifties in good health and CMV-seronegative. DNA of the CDR3: TGTGCCAGCAGCCGAGTGGGTCGTTCGCAGGGGGGCTACACCTTC. Protein sequence: CASSRVGRSQGGYTF.